What follows describes a single T cell receptor (beta chain). Its antigen remains unidentified. This record belongs to a study of OX40 agonist ivuxolimab in advanced cancers. Study summary: Dose-escalation patients suffered from hepatocellular carcinoma, melanoma, renal cell or head and neck cancer.

Study observations and caveats: At 0.1 to 3.0 mg/kg, clonal expansion of CD4+ and CD8+ blood T cells had occurred by week 6.

Sequenced by immunoSEQ multiplex PCR; TCRdb stores in-frame clones only, minus some. The data show some 110,000 clones, approximately 90% seen once. The CDR3 runs to 14 residues. Trimming removed 10 bases from V and 2 bases from J; junction bases left unmatched: 6. Germline CDR1 is LNHDA and CDR2 is SQIVND (reference sequence). This TCR was recovered from an adult with an advanced solid tumor such as melanoma, head and neck, liver or kidney cancer. The chain is built from TRBV19 and TRBJ2-2; TRBD2 matches 8 bases. The specimen comprised CD4+ or CD8+ T cells sorted from blood, sampled in a trial of the OX40 agonist ivuxolimab. CDR3 sequence reads: CAIKLADNTGELFF. CDR3 DNA sequence: TGTGCCATTAAACTAGCGGATAACACCGGGGAGCTGTTTTTT. The whole variable domain, remainder taken from reference TRBV19 and TRBJ2-2, is DGGITQSPKYLFRKEGQNVTLSCEQNLNHDAMYWYRQDPGQGLRLIYYSQIVNDFQKGDIAEGYSVSREKKESFPLTVTSAQKNPTAFYLCAIKLADNTGELFFGEGSRLTVL.